Following are 25 T cell receptor beta chains from one sample sequenced in a study of T cells after posttransplantation cyclophosphamide. Libraries were prepared by immunoSEQ multiplex PCR; TCRdb keeps only in-frame clonotypes and omits some of them. The sample shows tens of thousands of clones, 90% to 95% of them seen only once. Sample: PBMCs. Receptors originate from a woman under 40 in good health and a related stem cell transplant donor.

CDR3: CASSQSAGSVDEQFF. As DNA, the CDR3 is TGTGCCAGCAGTCAATCAGCGGGAAGCGTCGATGAGCAGTTCTTC. The rearrangement uses TRBV6-5 and TRBJ2-1; 7 bases align to TRBD2. Germline V lookup: CDR1 MNHEY, CDR2 SVGAGI. The CDR3 runs to 15 residues. With 5 bases clipped from V and 8 bases from J, the junction kept 12 bases outside the gene matches.

V and J are TRBV4-1 and TRBJ2-7; D perhaps matches TRBD2 (5 bases). The CDR3 covers 14 residues. Trimming left V 6 bases short and J 2 bases short, with 14 bases between. Germline loops: CDR1 MGHRA, CDR2 YSYEKL. CDR3 loop: CASSAGVSTYEQYF. The CDR3 DNA sequence: TGCGCCAGCAGTGCCGGGGTCTCTACCTACGAGCAGTACTTC.

The gene calls are TRBV9 and TRBJ1-5; tentatively, D is TRBD1 (6 bases). Germline V CDR1 and CDR2: SGDLS, YYNGEE. V was trimmed by 0 bases and J by 9 bases, leaving 10 bases between them. This CDR3 is built from 13 residues. The CDR3 sequence: CASSVDTGMPQHF. The CDR3 nucleotides are TGTGCCAGCAGCGTAGATACAGGGATGCCCCAGCATTTT.

V usage is TRBV11-2 and J usage is TRBJ2-1; 11 bases fit TRBD2. The CDR3 has 16 residues. The germline gives CDR1 SGHAT, CDR2 FQNNGV. The J segment lost 9 bases and the V segment lost 3 bases, leaving 10 bases of the junction unmatched. This chain's CDR3 is CASSFIAGGAGIEQFF. The CDR3 coding sequence is TGTGCCAGCAGCTTTATAGCGGGGGGGGCCGGGATTGAGCAGTTCTTC.

This clone was detected only a few times. The V call is TRBV4-2, the J call TRBJ2-7; D is possibly TRBD1 (7 bases). Trimming left V 0 bases short and J 0 bases short, with 15 bases between. The CDR3 sequence is 17 residues long. Germline CDR1 is LGHNA and CDR2 is YNFKEQ. The CDR3 coding sequence is TGTGCCAGCAGCCAAGAGGGGGGACAGAATCCCTCCTACGAGCAGTACTTC. Translating gives CASSQEGGQNPSYEQYF.

The chain joins TRBV6-6 to TRBJ2-1, with 13 bases aligning to TRBD2. CDR1 is MNHNY, CDR2 SVGAGI, per germline (reference sequence). The CDR3 totals 15 residues. Unmatched junction bases numbered 3, after V lost 6 bases and J lost 4 bases. CDR3 nucleotides: TGTGCCAGCAGCTTGACTAGCGGGGGGTACAATGAGCAGTTCTTC. This translates into CASSLTSGGYNEQFF.

The J gene is TRBJ1-1, the V gene TRBV12-5, with TRBD1 as a possible D gene (5 bases). This CDR3 spans 15 amino acids. CDR1 is LGHNT and CDR2 is FRNRAP in the germline V gene. V dropped 2 bases and J dropped 0 bases, with 10 bases sitting between them. The CDR3 DNA reads TGTGCTAGTGGTTTGATCGGGGGGATGAACACTGAAGCTTTCTTT. It encodes CASGLIGGMNTEAFF.

J is TRBJ2-7 and V is TRBV5-4, with TRBD1 matching 7 bases. Per the germline V gene, CDR1 is SGHNT and CDR2 is YYREEE (reference sequence). V was pared by 5 bases and J by 2 bases, with 10 bases of the junction left unmatched. The CDR3 totals 15 residues. This CDR3 reads CASRSGTDRPYEQYF. CDR3 DNA sequence: TGTGCCAGCAGGTCCGGGACAGACCGACCCTACGAGCAGTACTTC.

Ten or more counts support this clone. The V and J genes are TRBV28 and TRBJ2-2, with 12 nucleotides matching TRBD2. Per the germline V gene, CDR1 is MDHEN and CDR2 is SYDVKM. The CDR3 has 17 residues. Trimming removed 3 bases from V and 6 bases from J; junction bases left unmatched: 8. In DNA, the CDR3 is TGTGCCAGCAGTTTCGGTCGAACTAGCGGGGGGCCCGGGGAGCTGTTTTTT. This codes for CASSFGRTSGGPGELFF. The variable domain in full, completed from reference TRBV28 and TRBJ2-2, reads DVKVTQSSRYLVKRTGEKVFLECVQDMDHENMFWYRQDPGLGLRLIYFSYDVKMKEKGDIPEGYSVSREKKERFSLILESASTNQTSMYLCASSFGRTSGGPGELFFGEGSRLTVL.

This rearrangement joins TRBV15 to TRBJ2-7, with 8 nucleotides matching TRBD1. The junction had 10 bases not matched to a gene; V was cut back by 3 bases and J by 3 bases. The CDR3 is 16 amino acids. Germline CDR1 is LNHNV and CDR2 is YYDKDF (reference sequence). The CDR3 loop is CATSSRGTGPHYEQYF. CDR3 DNA sequence: TGTGCCACCAGCAGCCGTGGGACAGGACCACACTACGAGCAGTACTTC. The whole variable domain, filled in from reference TRBV15 and TRBJ2-7, reads DAMVIQNPRYQVTQFGKPVTLSCSQTLNHNVMYWYQQKSSQAPKLLFHYYDKDFNNEADTPDNFQSRRPNTSFCFLDIRSPGLGDTAMYLCATSSRGTGPHYEQYFGPGTRLTVT.

The chain links TRBV18 to TRBJ2-3; 10 bases align to TRBD2. J was trimmed by 2 bases and V by 2 bases; bases with no gene match: 4. CDR1 is KGHSH and CDR2 is LQKENI in the germline V gene. This CDR3 is 16 amino acids long. CDR3 DNA: TGTGCCAGCTCACCAAGGAGCGGGGGGGCCACAGATACGCAGTATTTT. Translating gives CASSPRSGGATDTQYF.

This sequence joins TRBV7-2 and TRBJ2-1; D may be TRBD1 (5 bases). Trimming took off 1 base at V and 7 bases at J, with 14 bases between the two ends. The V gene's germline CDR1 is SGHTA and CDR2 FQGNSA. The length of the CDR3 is 15 residues. CDR3 region: CASSLDVQGRNEQFF. For the CDR3, the DNA is TGTGCCAGCAGCTTAGATGTGCAGGGTAGGAATGAGCAGTTCTTC.

V is TRBV5-1 and J is TRBJ2-5; D is unresolved. V lost 0 bases and J lost 1, with 4 bases in between. The CDR3 has 13 residues. Germline CDR1 SGHRS, CDR2 YFSETQ. This chain's CDR3 is CASSLGPQETQYF. CDR3 coding DNA: TGCGCCAGCAGCTTGGGGCCCCAAGAGACCCAGTACTTC.

V and J are TRBV19 and TRBJ1-5; no clear D gene. Between the trimmed V and J ends, which lost 2 bases and 0 bases, there was a span of 14 bases. Germline CDR1 LNHDA, CDR2 SQIVND (reference sequence). This CDR3 has 17 amino acids. DNA for the CDR3: TGTGCCAGTAGTATAATCCCCGTGCGGGTTAGCAATCAGCCCCAGCATTTT. Protein sequence: CASSIIPVRVSNQPQHF.

This CDR3 reads CAWSVWGAQYF. CDR3 DNA: TGTGCCTGGAGTGTATGGGGGGCCCAGTACTTC. The V call is TRBV30, the J call TRBJ2-5; weak D call: TRBD2 (6 bases). Trimming pared 0 bases from V and 9 bases from J, leaving 8 bases between. The CDR3 consists of 11 residues. The germline gives CDR1 GTSNPN, CDR2 SVGIG (reference sequence).

The V gene is TRBV5-6, the J gene TRBJ2-2, with D possibly TRBD2 on 6 matching bases. The CDR3 loop spans 19 amino acids. CDR1 is SGHDT and CDR2 is YYEEEE in the germline V gene. Trimming cost V 4 bases and J 4 bases, with 26 bases left between them. The chain's CDR3 is CASSPGRDWVVASTGELFF. DNA of the CDR3: TGTGCCAGCAGCCCAGGCCGGGACTGGGTGGTCGCGAGCACCGGGGAGCTGTTTTTT.

The chain carries TRBV7-8 and TRBJ1-2; no definite D call. Germline V gene sequence: CDR1 SGHVS, CDR2 FQNEAQ. V dropped 4 bases and J dropped 4 bases, with 16 bases sitting between them. The CDR3 is 15 residues long. The CDR3 protein is CASSSRGASGYGYTF. The CDR3 nucleotides are TGTGCCAGCAGCTCCCGGGGAGCGTCGGGCTATGGCTACACCTTC. Drawing the rest from reference TRBV7-8 and TRBJ1-2, the complete variable domain is GAGVSQSPRYKVAKRGQDVALRCDPISGHVSLFWYQQALGQGPEFLTYFQNEAQLDKSGLPSDRFFAERPEGSVSTLKIQRTQQEDSAVYLCASSSRGASGYGYTFGSGTRLTVV.

The count of this clone is one. V usage is TRBV4-2 and J usage is TRBJ1-2; 7 bases are shared with TRBD1. V trimming: 1 base; J trimming: 3 bases; junction bases outside the gene matches: 2. Germline V gene lookup returns CDR1 LGHNA and CDR2 YNFKEQ. The CDR3 covers 14 residues. In DNA form, the CDR3 reads TGTGCCAGCAGCCAAGTTGACAGGGACTATGGCTACACCTTC. It is translated as CASSQVDRDYGYTF.

This chain's CDR3 is CASTPTGAYGYTF. The CDR3 DNA reads TGTGCCAGTACCCCGACAGGGGCCTATGGCTACACCTTC. The chain uses TRBV19 and TRBJ1-2, with TRBD1 matching over 8 bases. CDR3 size: 13 residues. After removal of 7 bases from V and 4 bases from J, the junction contained 5 bases not matched to a gene. CDR1 is LNHDA and CDR2 is SQIVND in the germline V gene (reference sequence). Complete variable domain (other parts from reference TRBV19 and TRBJ1-2): DGGITQSPKYLFRKEGQNVTLSCEQNLNHDAMYWYRQDPGQGLRLIYYSQIVNDFQKGDIAEGYSVSREKKESFPLTVTSAQKNPTAFYLCASTPTGAYGYTFGSGTRLTVV.

The chain has TRBV5-1 and TRBJ2-7; no firm D call. Germline values: CDR1 SGHRS, CDR2 YFSETQ. This CDR3 has 16 residues. V lost 0 bases to trimming and J lost 0 bases, with 13 bases between them. The CDR3 loop reads CASSLALGPTSYEQYF. CDR3 coding DNA: TGCGCCAGCAGCTTGGCCCTGGGCCCCACCTCCTACGAGCAGTACTTC.

This chain connects TRBV15 to TRBJ2-1; D is perhaps TRBD2 (5 bases). Germline CDR1 LNHNV, CDR2 YYDKDF (reference sequence). V was pared by 5 bases and J by 9 bases, with 20 bases between. This CDR3 has 15 residues. The CDR3 sequence: CATSPPRPREGEQFF. The CDR3 nucleotides are TGTGCCACCAGCCCACCCCGTCCTCGGGAAGGTGAGCAGTTCTTC.

This chain joins TRBV15 and TRBJ2-2, with D uncertain. Germline loops: CDR1 LNHNV, CDR2 YYDKDF (reference sequence). Between the trimmed V and J ends, which lost 0 bases and 2 bases, there was a span of 7 bases. The CDR3 totals 15 residues. The CDR3 region is CATSRDYSNTGELFF. CDR3 DNA sequence: TGTGCCACCAGCAGAGATTACAGCAACACCGGGGAGCTGTTTTTT.

This rearrangement joins TRBV9 to TRBJ1-2, with a tentative D call TRBD1 (6 bases). V was shortened by 0 bases and J by 8 bases, with 20 bases between the two germline ends. Looked up from germline, CDR1 is SGDLS and CDR2 is YYNGEE. The CDR3 runs to 16 residues. CDR3 bases: TGTGCCAGCAGCGTAGGTCGAGAGCGGGGGGCACAGGGCTACACCTTC. It yields the protein CASSVGRERGAQGYTF.

This sequence joins TRBV6-5 and TRBJ1-2; the D is unclear. There are 14 residues in the CDR3. V lost 5 bases and J 5 bases, leaving 15 bases between the germline ends. CDR1 and CDR2 (germline): MNHEY, SVGAGI. The DNA of the CDR3 is TGTGCCAGCAGTGCCGAGGCGCTGCCTTATGGCTACACCTTC. It yields the protein CASSAEALPYGYTF.

CDR3 protein: CASSFRARVSNYGYTF. CDR3 in DNA: TGTGCCAGCAGCTTTCGCGCCAGGGTTTCTAACTATGGCTACACCTTC. This chain links TRBV5-6 with TRBJ1-2, with D possibly matching TRBD1 (5 bases). Trimming took 2 bases from V and 0 from J, leaving 14 bases between them. The CDR3 is 16 residues long. CDR1 SGHDT and CDR2 YYEEEE come from the germline V gene.